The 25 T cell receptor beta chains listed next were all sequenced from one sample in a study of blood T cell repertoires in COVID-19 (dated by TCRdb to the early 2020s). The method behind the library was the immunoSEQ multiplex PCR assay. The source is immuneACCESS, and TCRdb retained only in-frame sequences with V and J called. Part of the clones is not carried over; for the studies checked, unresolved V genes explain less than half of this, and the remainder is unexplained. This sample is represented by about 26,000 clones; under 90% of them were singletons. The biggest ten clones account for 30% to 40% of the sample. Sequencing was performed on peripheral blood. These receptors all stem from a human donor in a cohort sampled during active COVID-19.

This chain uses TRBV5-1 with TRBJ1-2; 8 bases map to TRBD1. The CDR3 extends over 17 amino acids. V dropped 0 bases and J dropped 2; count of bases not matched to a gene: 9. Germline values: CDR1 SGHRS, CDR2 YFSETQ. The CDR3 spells CASSLDQRTGTNYGYTF. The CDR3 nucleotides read TGCGCCAGCAGCTTGGACCAACGGACAGGGACCAACTATGGCTACACCTTC.

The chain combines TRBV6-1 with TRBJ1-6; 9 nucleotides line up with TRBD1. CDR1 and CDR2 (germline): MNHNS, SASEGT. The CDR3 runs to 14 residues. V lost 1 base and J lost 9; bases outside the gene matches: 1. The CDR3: CASSEGQGVSPLHF. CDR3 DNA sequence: TGTGCCAGCAGTGAAGGACAGGGGGTTTCACCCCTCCACTTT.

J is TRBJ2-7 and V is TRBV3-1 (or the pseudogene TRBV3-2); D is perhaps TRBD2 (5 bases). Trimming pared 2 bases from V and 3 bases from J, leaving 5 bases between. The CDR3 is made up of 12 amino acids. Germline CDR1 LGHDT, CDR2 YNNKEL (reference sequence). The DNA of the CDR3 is TGTGCCAGCAGCCAAAGCGGCTACGAGCAGTACTTC. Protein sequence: CASSQSGYEQYF.

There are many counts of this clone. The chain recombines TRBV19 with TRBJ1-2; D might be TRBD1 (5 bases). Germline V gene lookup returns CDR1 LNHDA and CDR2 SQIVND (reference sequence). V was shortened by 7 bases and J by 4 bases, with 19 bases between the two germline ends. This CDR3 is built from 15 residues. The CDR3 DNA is TGTGCCAGTACCGATAGCCCACAGGCTCCCTATGGCTACACCTTC. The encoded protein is CASTDSPQAPYGYTF.

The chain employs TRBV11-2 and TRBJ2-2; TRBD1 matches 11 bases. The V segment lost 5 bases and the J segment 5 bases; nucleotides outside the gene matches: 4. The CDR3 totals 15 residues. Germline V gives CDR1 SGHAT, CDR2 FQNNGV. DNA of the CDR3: TGTGCCAGCAGCCTAGGACAGGGGGCGACCGGGGAGCTGTTTTTT. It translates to CASSLGQGATGELFF.

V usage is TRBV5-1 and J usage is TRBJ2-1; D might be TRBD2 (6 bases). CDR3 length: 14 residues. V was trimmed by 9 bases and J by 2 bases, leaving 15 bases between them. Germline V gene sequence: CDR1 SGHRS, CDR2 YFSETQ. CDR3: CATQPGLTYNEQFF. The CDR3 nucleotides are TGCGCCACCCAGCCGGGACTCACCTACAATGAGCAGTTCTTC.

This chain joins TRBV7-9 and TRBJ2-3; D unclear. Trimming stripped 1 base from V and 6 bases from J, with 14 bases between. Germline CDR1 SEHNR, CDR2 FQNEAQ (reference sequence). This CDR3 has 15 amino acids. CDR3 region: CASSLGASRADTQYF. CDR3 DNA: TGTGCCAGCAGCTTAGGAGCAAGTCGAGCTGATACGCAGTATTTT.

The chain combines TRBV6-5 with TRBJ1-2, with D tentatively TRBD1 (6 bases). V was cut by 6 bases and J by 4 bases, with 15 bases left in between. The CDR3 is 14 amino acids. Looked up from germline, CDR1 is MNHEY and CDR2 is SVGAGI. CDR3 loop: CASSVGQRVYGYTF. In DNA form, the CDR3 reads TGTGCCAGCAGCGTAGGACAGCGTGTCTATGGCTACACCTTC.

CDR3 sequence reads: CASSISGGLTLDYGYTF. CDR3 nucleotides: TGTGCCAGTAGTATCTCGGGGGGTTTAACCCTAGACTATGGCTACACCTTC. V usage is TRBV19 and J usage is TRBJ1-2, with a possible D match to TRBD1 (5 bases). V lost 3 bases, J lost 3 bases, and 20 bases lay in between. Germline CDR1 is LNHDA and CDR2 is SQIVND (reference sequence). The CDR3 runs to 17 residues. Full variable domain (rest looked up from reference TRBV19 and TRBJ1-2): DGGITQSPKYLFRKEGQNVTLSCEQNLNHDAMYWYRQDPGQGLRLIYYSQIVNDFQKGDIAEGYSVSREKKESFPLTVTSAQKNPTAFYLCASSISGGLTLDYGYTFGSGTRLTVV.

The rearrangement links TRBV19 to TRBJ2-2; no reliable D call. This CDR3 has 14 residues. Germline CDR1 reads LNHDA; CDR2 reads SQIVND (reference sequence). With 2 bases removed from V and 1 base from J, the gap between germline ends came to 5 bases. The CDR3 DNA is TGTGCCAGTAGTATAAGCAAGAACACCGGGGAGCTGTTTTTT. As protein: CASSISKNTGELFF.

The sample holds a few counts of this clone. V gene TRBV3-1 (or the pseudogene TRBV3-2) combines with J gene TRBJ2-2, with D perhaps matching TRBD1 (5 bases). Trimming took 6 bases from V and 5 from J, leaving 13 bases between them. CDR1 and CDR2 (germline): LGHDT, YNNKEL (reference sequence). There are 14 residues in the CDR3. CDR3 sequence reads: CASSHSTGTGELFF. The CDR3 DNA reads TGTGCCAGCAGTCACAGTACAGGAACCGGGGAGCTGTTTTTT.

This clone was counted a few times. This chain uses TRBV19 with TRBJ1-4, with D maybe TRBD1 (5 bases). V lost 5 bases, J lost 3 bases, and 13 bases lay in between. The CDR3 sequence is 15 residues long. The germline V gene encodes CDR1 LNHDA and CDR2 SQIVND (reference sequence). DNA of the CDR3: TGTGCCAGTAGTCCCTCAGGGAAGTCTAATGAAAAACTGTTTTTT. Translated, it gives CASSPSGKSNEKLFF.

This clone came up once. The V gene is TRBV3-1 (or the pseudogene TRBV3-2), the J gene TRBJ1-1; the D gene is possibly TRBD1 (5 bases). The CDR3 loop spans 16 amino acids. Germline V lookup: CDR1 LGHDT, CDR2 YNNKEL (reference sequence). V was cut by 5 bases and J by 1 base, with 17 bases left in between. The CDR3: CASSIRRTSANTEAFF. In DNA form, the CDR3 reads TGTGCCAGCAGCATACGAAGGACATCGGCGAACACTGAAGCTTTCTTT.

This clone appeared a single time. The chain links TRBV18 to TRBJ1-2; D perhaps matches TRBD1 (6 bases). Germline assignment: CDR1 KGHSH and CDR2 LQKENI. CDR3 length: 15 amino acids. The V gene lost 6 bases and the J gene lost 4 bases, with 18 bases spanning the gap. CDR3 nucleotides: TGTGCCAGCTCGACGAAACCAGGACAGTCCTATGGCTACACCTTC. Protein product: CASSTKPGQSYGYTF.

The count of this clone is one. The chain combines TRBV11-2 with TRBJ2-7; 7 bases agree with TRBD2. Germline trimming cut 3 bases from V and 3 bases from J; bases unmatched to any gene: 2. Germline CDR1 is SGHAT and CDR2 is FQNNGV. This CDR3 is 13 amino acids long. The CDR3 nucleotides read TGTGCCAGCAGCTTGGGACTAAACTACGAGCAGTACTTC. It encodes CASSLGLNYEQYF. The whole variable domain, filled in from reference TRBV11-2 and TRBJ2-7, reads EAGVAQSPRYKIIEKRQSVAFWCNPISGHATLYWYQQILGQGPKLLIQFQNNGVVDDSQLPKDRFSAERLKGVDSTLKIQPAKLEDSAVYLCASSLGLNYEQYFGPGTRLTVT.

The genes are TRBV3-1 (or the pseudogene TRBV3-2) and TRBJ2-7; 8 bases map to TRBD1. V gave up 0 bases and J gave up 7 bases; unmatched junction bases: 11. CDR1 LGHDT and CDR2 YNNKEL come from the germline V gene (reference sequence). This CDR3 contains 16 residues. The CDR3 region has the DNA TGTGCCAGCAGCCAAGAGATCCGGACAGGGTGGCGGGAGCAGTACTTC. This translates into CASSQEIRTGWREQYF.

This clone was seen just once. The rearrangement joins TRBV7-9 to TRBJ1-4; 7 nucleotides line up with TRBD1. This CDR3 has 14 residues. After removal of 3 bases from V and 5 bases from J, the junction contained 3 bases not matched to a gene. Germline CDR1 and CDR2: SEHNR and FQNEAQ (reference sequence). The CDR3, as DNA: TGTGCCAGCAGCTTTAACAGGGGAAATGAAAAACTGTTTTTT. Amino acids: CASSFNRGNEKLFF.

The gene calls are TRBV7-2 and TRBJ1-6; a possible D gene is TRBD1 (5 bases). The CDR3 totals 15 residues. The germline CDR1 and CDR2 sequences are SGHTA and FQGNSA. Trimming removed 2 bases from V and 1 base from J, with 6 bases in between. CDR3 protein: CASSLQGSYNSPLHF. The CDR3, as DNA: TGTGCCAGCAGCTTACAGGGATCCTATAATTCACCCCTCCACTTT.

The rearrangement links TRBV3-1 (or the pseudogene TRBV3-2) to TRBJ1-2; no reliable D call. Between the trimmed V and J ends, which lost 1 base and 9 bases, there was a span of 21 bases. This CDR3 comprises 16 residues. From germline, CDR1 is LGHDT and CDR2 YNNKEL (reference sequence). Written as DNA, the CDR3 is TGTGCCAGCAGCCAAGTTCCGCGGGTTTCAGTTTCTAGCTACACCTTC. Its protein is CASSQVPRVSVSSYTF.

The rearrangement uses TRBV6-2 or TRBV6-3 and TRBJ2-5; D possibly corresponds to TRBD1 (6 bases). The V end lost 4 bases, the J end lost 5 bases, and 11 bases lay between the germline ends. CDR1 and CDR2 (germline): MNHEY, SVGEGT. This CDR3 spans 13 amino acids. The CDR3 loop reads CASSWDTWETQYF. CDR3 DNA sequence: TGTGCCAGCAGTTGGGACACCTGGGAGACCCAGTACTTC.

CDR3 sequence: CASSLSDTSYGYTF. CDR3 DNA: TGTGCCAGCAGCTTATCGGACACAAGCTATGGCTACACCTTC. J is TRBJ1-2 and V is TRBV11-2; maybe TRBD1 (5 bases). Germline assignment: CDR1 SGHAT and CDR2 FQNNGV. V was pared by 2 bases and J by 4 bases, with 11 bases between. This CDR3 is built from 14 residues.

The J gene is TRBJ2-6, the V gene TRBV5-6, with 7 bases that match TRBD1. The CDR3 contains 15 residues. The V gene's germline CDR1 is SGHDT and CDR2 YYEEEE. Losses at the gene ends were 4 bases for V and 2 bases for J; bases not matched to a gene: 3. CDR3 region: CASSPTGAGANVLTF. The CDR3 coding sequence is TGTGCCAGCAGCCCTACAGGGGCTGGGGCCAACGTCCTGACTTTC.

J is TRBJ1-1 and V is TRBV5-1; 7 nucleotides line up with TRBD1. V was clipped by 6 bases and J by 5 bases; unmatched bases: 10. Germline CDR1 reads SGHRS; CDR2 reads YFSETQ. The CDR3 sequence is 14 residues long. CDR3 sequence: CASTSQGDGTEAFF. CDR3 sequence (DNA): TGCGCCAGCACGAGCCAGGGGGATGGGACTGAAGCTTTCTTT.

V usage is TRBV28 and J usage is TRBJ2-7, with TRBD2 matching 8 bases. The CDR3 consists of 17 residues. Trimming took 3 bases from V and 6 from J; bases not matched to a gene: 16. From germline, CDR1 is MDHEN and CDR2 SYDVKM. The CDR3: CASSLARGSGARGEQYF. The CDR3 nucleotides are TGTGCCAGCAGTTTGGCCCGGGGTAGCGGGGCTAGGGGCGAGCAGTACTTC.

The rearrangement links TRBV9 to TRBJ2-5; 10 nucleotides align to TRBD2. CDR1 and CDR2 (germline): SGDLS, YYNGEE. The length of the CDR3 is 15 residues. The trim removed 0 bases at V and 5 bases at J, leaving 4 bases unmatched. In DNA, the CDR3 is TGTGCCAGCAGCGTAGCTAGCGGGGGTAGGGAGACCCAGTACTTC. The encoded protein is CASSVASGGRETQYF.